This entry lists 16 T cell receptor beta chains sequenced from one sample in a study of shared clonotypes between healthy human individuals. Assay used: immunoSEQ multiplex PCR; TCRdb lists only in-frame clones, some missing. Of over a million clones in the sample, roughly 96% are singletons; the top ten hold 1.2%. The source material was naive CD4+ T cells sorted from blood. Specified subset: CD45RA+ positively selected. The origin of the receptors is a man younger than 40 in good health.

This chain links TRBV9 with TRBJ2-1; TRBD2 aligns across 9 bases. The CDR3 length is 17 residues. V lost 0 bases to trimming and J lost 7 bases; unmatched junction nucleotides: 11. CDR1 and CDR2 from the germline V gene are SGDLS and YYNGEE. The CDR3 loop reads CASSVEASGIPLNEQFF. Written as DNA, the CDR3 is TGTGCCAGCAGCGTAGAGGCTAGCGGGATCCCATTGAATGAGCAGTTCTTC.

The chain is built from TRBV25-1 and TRBJ1-5; D gene uncertain. Germline V gives CDR1 MGHDK, CDR2 SYGVNS. V lost 8 bases to trimming and J lost 0 bases, with 11 bases between them. The CDR3 has 14 amino acids. CDR3 coding DNA: TGTGCCAGCTCCACGCGGGGTAGCAATCAGCCCCAGCATTTT. Amino acids: CASSTRGSNQPQHF. Looking up the rest from reference TRBV25-1 and TRBJ1-5 gives the full variable domain: EADIYQTPRYLVIGTGKKITLECSQTMGHDKMYWYQQDPGMELHLIHYSYGVNSTEKGDLSSESTVSRIRTEHFPLTLESARPSHTSQYLCASSTRGSNQPQHFGDGTRLSIL.

CDR3 bases: TGTGCCAGCAGCTTAGCTCCCAGCGGGAGTCGTACAGATACGCAGTATTTT. Protein sequence: CASSLAPSGSRTDTQYF. The rearrangement joins TRBV7-2 to TRBJ2-3, with TRBD2 matching over 8 bases. With 0 bases clipped from V and 3 bases from J, the junction kept 8 bases outside the gene matches. This CDR3 spans 17 amino acids. Germline CDR1 reads SGHTA; CDR2 reads FQGNSA.

The chain employs TRBV19 and TRBJ1-1; tentative D call: TRBD1 (5 bases). CDR3 length equals 14 residues. V was trimmed by 7 bases and J by 4 bases, leaving 16 bases between them. CDR1 and CDR2 from the germline V gene are LNHDA and SQIVND (reference sequence). CDR3 nucleotide sequence: TGTGCCAGTAATGGACTACAGGTTTCCACTGAAGCTTTCTTT. Translating it yields CASNGLQVSTEAFF.

The gene calls are TRBV27 and TRBJ2-2; D is perhaps TRBD1 (5 bases). V lost 5 bases and J lost 2, with 15 bases in between. CDR1 and CDR2 from the germline V gene are MNHEY and SMNVEV (reference sequence). This CDR3 is 16 amino acids long. The CDR3 loop reads CASSNLAGLNTGELFF. The CDR3 region has the DNA TGTGCCAGCAGTAATCTCGCAGGGCTAAACACCGGGGAGCTGTTTTTT.

The chain employs TRBV10-3 and TRBJ1-1; TRBD1 might be the D (5 bases). The ends were cut back, 10 bases at V and 1 base at J, with 7 bases in the middle. The CDR3 sequence is 11 residues long. Germline V lookup: CDR1 ENHRY, CDR2 SYGVKD. CDR3 residues: CATQGNTEAFF. CDR3 nucleotide sequence: TGTGCCACCCAGGGGAACACTGAAGCTTTCTTT.

The count of this clone is one. The chain carries TRBV10-3 and TRBJ1-2; 9 bases are a match to TRBD1. In germline, CDR1 is ENHRY, CDR2 SYGVKD. The CDR3 consists of 15 residues. The ends lost 3 bases at V and 0 bases at J; junction bases unmatched: 2. CDR3 DNA sequence: TGTGCCATCAGTGACGGGGACAGGGCTAACTATGGCTACACCTTC. This sequence encodes CAISDGDRANYGYTF.

This chain links TRBV25-1 with TRBJ2-7; 7 positions match TRBD2. Unmatched junction bases numbered 10, after V lost 1 base and J lost 7 bases. Germline CDR1 and CDR2: MGHDK and SYGVNS. CDR3 length: 15 residues. Here the CDR3 DNA reads TGTGCCAGCAGTGAATCAGCTAGTGGGGGGGGAGAGCAGTACTTC. The encoded protein is CASSESASGGGEQYF.

This clone was seen a few times. The V and J genes are TRBV30 and TRBJ2-1; the D is unclear. Germline assignment: CDR1 GTSNPN and CDR2 SVGIG (reference sequence). Trimming shortened V by 8 bases and J by 8 bases, and 13 bases separated the two germline ends. The CDR3 runs to 11 residues. Here the CDR3 DNA reads TGTGCCCTCTCCGCCTCCTATGAGCAGTTCTTC. Translation gives CALSASYEQFF.

The rearrangement joins TRBV28 to TRBJ2-2, with D unresolved. The length of the CDR3 is 14 residues. Germline values: CDR1 MDHEN, CDR2 SYDVKM. The V gene lost 3 bases and the J gene lost 6 bases, with 11 bases spanning the gap. CDR3 nucleotides: TGTGCCAGCAGTTTGGACGCCGCCCCCGGGGAGCTGTTTTTT. Translated: CASSLDAAPGELFF.

The gene calls are TRBV7-9 and TRBJ1-3, with unresolved D. Germline assignment: CDR1 SEHNR and CDR2 FQNEAQ (reference sequence). Deletions cut 5 bases from V and 5 bases from J, with 10 bases between. CDR3 size: 13 residues. The CDR3 spells CASSAGSRNTIYF. The CDR3 region has the DNA TGTGCCAGCAGCGCTGGCTCGCGAAACACCATATATTTT.

The chain joins TRBV5-1 to TRBJ2-3; D possibly corresponds to TRBD2 (6 bases). CDR1 is SGHRS, CDR2 YFSETQ, per germline. Trimming removed 0 bases from V and 0 bases from J, with 17 bases in between. This CDR3 comprises 18 residues. The CDR3 protein is CASSLVGMAGTSTDTQYF. The CDR3 region has the DNA TGCGCCAGCAGCTTGGTGGGGATGGCGGGAACTAGCACAGATACGCAGTATTTT.

This chain uses TRBV5-1 with TRBJ2-7; D possibly matches TRBD1 or TRBD2 (6 bases each). The CDR3 has 15 amino acids. Germline CDR1 SGHRS, CDR2 YFSETQ. V was clipped by 4 bases and J by 4 bases, with 18 bases between them. The CDR3 coding sequence is TGCGCCAGCAGCCGATGGGGGGCCCTCAGTTACGAGCAGTACTTC. Its translation: CASSRWGALSYEQYF.

This clone was seen a single time. The V and J genes are TRBV10-3 and TRBJ2-7; D is unclear. Trimming took off 3 bases at V and 6 bases at J, with 6 bases between the two ends. CDR1 is ENHRY and CDR2 is SYGVKD in the germline V gene. This CDR3 has 11 residues. The CDR3 DNA reads as TGTGCCATCAGTGATGTGGGCGAGCAGTACTTC. Translated: CAISDVGEQYF.

This sequence joins TRBV19 and TRBJ2-1; 9 bases line up with TRBD2. Germline CDR1 LNHDA, CDR2 SQIVND (reference sequence). The V gene end was trimmed by 5 bases and the J gene end by 4 bases; junction bases not matched to a gene: 6. This CDR3 has 15 residues. CDR3 in amino acids: CASSRSGRPYNEQFF. The CDR3 DNA is TGTGCCAGTAGTCGAAGCGGGAGGCCATACAATGAGCAGTTCTTC.

The rearrangement links TRBV7-3 to TRBJ2-1, with D tentatively TRBD1 (6 bases). CDR3 length: 15 residues. Germline lookup yields CDR1 SGHTA and CDR2 FQGTGA. Trimming took 2 bases from V and 8 from J, leaving 16 bases between them. The CDR3 reads CASSLAQGLRDEQFF. The DNA for the CDR3 is TGTGCCAGCAGCTTAGCGCAGGGGCTGCGGGATGAGCAGTTCTTC.